Shown below are 17 T cell receptor beta chains from a single sample sequenced in a study of blood T cell repertoires in COVID-19. Only in-frame clones appear in the TCRdb table, and some are missing; sequencing was by immunoSEQ multiplex PCR. This table has 70,000 to 90,000 clones, approximately 87% appearing once. The sequenced sample consisted of peripheral blood. These receptors all come from a human donor in a cohort sampled during active COVID-19.

Notes on this clone: The junction departs from the called germline gene at one end, perhaps through a read error. The genes are TRBV7-9 and TRBJ2-2; D might be TRBD2 (5 bases). Germline CDR1 and CDR2: SEHNR and FQNEAQ (reference sequence). The length of the CDR3 is 15 residues. CDR3 sequence (DNA): TGTGCCAGCAGCTTAGGTTCCGGGAACGCCGGGGAGCTGTTTTTT. Translated, it gives CASSLGSGNAGELFF.

Here the CDR3 reads CASSTDKTGLNYGYTF. The CDR3 bases are TGTGCCAGTAGTACTGATAAGACAGGGCTAAACTATGGCTACACCTTC. V gene TRBV19 combines with J gene TRBJ1-2, with 7 nucleotides matching TRBD1. The CDR3 loop spans 16 amino acids. CDR1 and CDR2 (germline): LNHDA, SQIVND (reference sequence). The trim removed 4 bases at V and 2 bases at J, leaving 10 bases unmatched.

V and J are TRBV5-1 and TRBJ2-1, with 9 positions matching TRBD2. Germline V gene lookup returns CDR1 SGHRS and CDR2 YFSETQ. The CDR3 loop spans 15 amino acids. The junction had 7 bases not matched to a gene; V was cut back by 2 bases and J by 7 bases. The CDR3 region is CASSFSGLAANEQFF. The CDR3 region has the DNA TGCGCCAGCAGCTTTTCGGGACTAGCCGCAAATGAGCAGTTCTTC.

The gene calls are TRBV4-2 and TRBJ2-3; 11 positions match TRBD2. The CDR3 is 17 amino acids. Germline CDR1 is LGHNA and CDR2 is YNFKEQ. The V gene end was trimmed by 0 bases and the J gene end by 5 bases; junction bases not matched to a gene: 7. The CDR3 reads CASSQDPLAGGLDTQYF. The CDR3 nucleotides read TGTGCCAGCAGCCAAGACCCCCTAGCGGGAGGATTAGATACGCAGTATTTT.

This chain connects TRBV10-3 to TRBJ2-1; the D gene is possibly TRBD2 (6 bases). The CDR3 runs to 11 residues. Trimming stripped 6 bases from V and 8 bases from J, with 8 bases between. Germline CDR1 is ENHRY and CDR2 is SYGVKD. CDR3 DNA sequence: TGTGCCATCAGCGAGCGGGATGAGCAGTTCTTC. Its translation is CAISERDEQFF.

The chain carries TRBV7-3 and TRBJ1-6; D remains ambiguous. The germline CDR1 and CDR2 sequences are SGHTA and FQGTGA. The CDR3 has 20 amino acids. Trimming took 2 bases from V and 6 from J, leaving 26 bases between them. CDR3 DNA sequence: TGTGCCAGCAGCTTATTCCTCGACCTCAGGTGGAGGAAGCCTAATTCACCCCTCCACTTT. Amino acids: CASSLFLDLRWRKPNSPLHF.

V and J are TRBV28 and TRBJ1-5, with D possibly TRBD1 on 6 matching bases. CDR3 length: 16 residues. V lost 5 bases to trimming and J lost 1 base, with 15 bases between them. The germline V gene encodes CDR1 MDHEN and CDR2 SYDVKM. The CDR3 loop is CASSPPTGTSNQPQHF. The CDR3 DNA reads as TGTGCCAGCAGTCCACCGACAGGTACCAGCAATCAGCCCCAGCATTTT.

The genes are TRBV4-1 and TRBJ2-1; 7 bases are shared with TRBD2. Trimming at V came to 0 bases and at J to 9 bases, leaving 11 bases not matched to a gene. Germline V gene lookup returns CDR1 MGHRA and CDR2 YSYEKL. This CDR3 has 16 residues. CDR3 region: CASSQDPGGSTGEQFF. The CDR3 DNA is TGCGCCAGCAGCCAAGATCCGGGGGGATCCACGGGTGAGCAGTTCTTC.

V usage is TRBV3-1 (or the pseudogene TRBV3-2) and J usage is TRBJ1-1; D is uncertain. The CDR3 runs to 19 residues. CDR1 is LGHDT and CDR2 is YNNKEL in the germline V gene (reference sequence). The ends were cut back, 0 bases at V and 1 base at J, with 21 bases in the middle. The CDR3 reads CASSQELSFPGKGNTEAFF. The CDR3 DNA reads as TGTGCCAGCAGCCAAGAACTCTCCTTCCCGGGGAAAGGGAACACTGAAGCTTTCTTT.

A few counts support this clone. The chain joins TRBV2 to TRBJ2-3; TRBD2 matches 10 bases. CDR1 is SNHLY, CDR2 FYNNEI, per germline. The CDR3 consists of 15 residues. The junction had 6 bases not matched to a gene; V was cut back by 7 bases and J by 2 bases. The CDR3 protein is CASNPSGRNTDTQYF. Here the CDR3 DNA reads TGTGCCAGCAACCCTAGCGGGAGAAACACAGATACGCAGTATTTT.

The chain links TRBV5-1 to TRBJ2-1, with D tentatively TRBD1 (5 bases). The CDR3 has 17 residues. The V and J ends lost 0 bases and 2 bases respectively, with 15 bases between them. CDR1 and CDR2 from the germline V gene are SGHRS and YFSETQ. CDR3 sequence reads: CASSLAVVMDTYNEQFF. The CDR3 DNA is TGCGCCAGCAGCTTGGCAGTGGTTATGGACACCTACAATGAGCAGTTCTTC.

J is TRBJ1-1 and V is TRBV5-1, with D maybe TRBD1 (5 bases). The V end was cut by 2 bases, the J end by 3 bases, with 5 bases between. Per germline, CDR1 SGHRS and CDR2 YFSETQ. There are 12 residues in the CDR3. CDR3 nucleotides: TGCGCCAGCAGCTTACAGGACACTGAAGCTTTCTTT. It yields the protein CASSLQDTEAFF.

This sequence joins TRBV3-1 (or the pseudogene TRBV3-2) and TRBJ1-1; 9 positions match TRBD1. CDR3 length equals 13 residues. CDR1 and CDR2 from the germline V gene are LGHDT and YNNKEL (reference sequence). With V trimmed by 5 bases and J by 5 bases, 3 bases remained unmatched. The CDR3 nucleotides are TGTGCCAGCAGCTCGACAGGGGGGACTGAAGCTTTCTTT. Translation gives CASSSTGGTEAFF.

The chain combines TRBV6-6 with TRBJ2-2; D is possibly TRBD2 (6 bases). The germline V gene has CDR1 MNHNY and CDR2 SVGAGI (reference sequence). The CDR3 loop spans 15 amino acids. V was pared by 2 bases and J by 1 base, with 8 bases between. The CDR3 DNA follows: TGTGCCAGCAGTTACCGGCGGGAGAACACCGGGGAGCTGTTTTTT. Translated, it gives CASSYRRENTGELFF.

The CDR3, as DNA: TGTGCCAGCAGTGACGGGACAGCCTACGAGCAGTACTTC. It encodes CASSDGTAYEQYF. The chain is built from TRBV27 and TRBJ2-7; 7 nucleotides agree with TRBD1. Germline CDR1 is MNHEY and CDR2 is SMNVEV (reference sequence). The CDR3 is 13 residues long. V trimming: 5 bases; J trimming: 2 bases; junction bases outside the gene matches: 3.

DNA for the CDR3: TGTGCCAGCACCGACAACCGGGACAGGGTCTACGAGCAGTACTTC. Translating gives CASTDNRDRVYEQYF. The chain links TRBV6-5 to TRBJ2-7, with 9 bases that match TRBD1. The germline CDR1 and CDR2 sequences are MNHEY and SVGAGI. J lost 3 bases, V lost 7 bases, and 10 bases had no gene match. This CDR3 comprises 15 residues.

The J gene is TRBJ1-1, the V gene TRBV19; 10 bases line up with TRBD1. With 6 bases clipped from V and 10 bases from J, the junction kept 20 bases outside the gene matches. CDR1 and CDR2 from the germline V gene are LNHDA and SQIVND (reference sequence). The CDR3 has 17 residues. The CDR3 reads CASRTWTPGQGRLGAFF. DNA for the CDR3: TGTGCCAGTAGGACTTGGACCCCGGGACAGGGGCGATTGGGAGCTTTCTTT. The full variable domain, completed using reference TRBV19 and TRBJ1-1, is DGGITQSPKYLFRKEGQNVTLSCEQNLNHDAMYWYRQDPGQGLRLIYYSQIVNDFQKGDIAEGYSVSREKKESFPLTVTSAQKNPTAFYLCASRTWTPGQGRLGAFFGQGTRLTVV.